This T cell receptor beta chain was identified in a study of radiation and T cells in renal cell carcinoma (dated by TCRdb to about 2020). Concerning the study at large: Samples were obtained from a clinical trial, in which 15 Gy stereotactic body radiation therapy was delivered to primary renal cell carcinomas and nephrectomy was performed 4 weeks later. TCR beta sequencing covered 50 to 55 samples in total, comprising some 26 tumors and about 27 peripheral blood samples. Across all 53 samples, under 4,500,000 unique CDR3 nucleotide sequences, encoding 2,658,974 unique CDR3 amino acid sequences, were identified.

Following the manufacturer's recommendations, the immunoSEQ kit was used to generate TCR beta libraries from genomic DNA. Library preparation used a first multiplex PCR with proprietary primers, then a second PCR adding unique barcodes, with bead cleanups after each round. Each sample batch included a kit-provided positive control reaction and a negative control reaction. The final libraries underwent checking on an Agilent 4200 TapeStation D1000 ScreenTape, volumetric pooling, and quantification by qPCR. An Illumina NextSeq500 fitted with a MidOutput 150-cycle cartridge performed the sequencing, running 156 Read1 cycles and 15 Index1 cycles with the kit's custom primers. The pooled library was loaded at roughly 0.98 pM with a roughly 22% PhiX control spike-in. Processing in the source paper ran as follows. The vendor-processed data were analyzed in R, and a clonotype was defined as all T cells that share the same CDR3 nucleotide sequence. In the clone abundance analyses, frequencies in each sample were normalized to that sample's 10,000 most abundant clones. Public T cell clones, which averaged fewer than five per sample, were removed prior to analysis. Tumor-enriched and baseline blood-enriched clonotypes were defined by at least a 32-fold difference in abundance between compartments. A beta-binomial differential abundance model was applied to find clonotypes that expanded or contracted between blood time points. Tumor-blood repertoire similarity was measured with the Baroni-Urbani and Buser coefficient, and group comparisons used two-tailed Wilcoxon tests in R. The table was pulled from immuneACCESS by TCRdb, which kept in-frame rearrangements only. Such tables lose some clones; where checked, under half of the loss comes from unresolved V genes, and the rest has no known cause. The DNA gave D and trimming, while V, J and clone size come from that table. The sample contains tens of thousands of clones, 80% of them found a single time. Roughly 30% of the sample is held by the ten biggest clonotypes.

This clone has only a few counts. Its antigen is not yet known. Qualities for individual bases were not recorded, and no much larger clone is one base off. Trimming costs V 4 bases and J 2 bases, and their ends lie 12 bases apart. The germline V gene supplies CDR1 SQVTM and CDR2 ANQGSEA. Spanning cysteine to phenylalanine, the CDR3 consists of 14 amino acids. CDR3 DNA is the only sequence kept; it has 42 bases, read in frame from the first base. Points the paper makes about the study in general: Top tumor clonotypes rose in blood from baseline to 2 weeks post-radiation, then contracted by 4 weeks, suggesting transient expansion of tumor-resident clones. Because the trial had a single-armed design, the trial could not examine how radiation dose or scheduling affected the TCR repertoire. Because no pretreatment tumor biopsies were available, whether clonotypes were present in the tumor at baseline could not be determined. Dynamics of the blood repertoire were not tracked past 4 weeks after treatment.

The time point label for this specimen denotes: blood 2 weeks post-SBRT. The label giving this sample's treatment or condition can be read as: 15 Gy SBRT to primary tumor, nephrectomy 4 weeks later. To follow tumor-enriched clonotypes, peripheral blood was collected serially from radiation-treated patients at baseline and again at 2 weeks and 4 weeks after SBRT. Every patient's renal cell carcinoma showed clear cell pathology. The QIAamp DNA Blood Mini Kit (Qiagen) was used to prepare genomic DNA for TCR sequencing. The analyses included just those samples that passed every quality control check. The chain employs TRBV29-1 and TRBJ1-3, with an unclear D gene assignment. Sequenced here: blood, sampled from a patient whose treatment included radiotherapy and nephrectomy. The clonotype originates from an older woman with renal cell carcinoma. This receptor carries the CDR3 CSVVEMLPGNTIYF. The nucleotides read TGCAGCGTTGTGGAGATGCTCCCTGGAAACACCATATATTTT.